The text below deals with one T cell receptor beta chain. Its antigen remains unknown. Assay used: immunoSEQ multiplex PCR; TCRdb lists only in-frame clones, some missing. Here the sample spans about 52,000 clones, 80% being singletons. V lost 2 bases to trimming and J lost 3 bases, with 10 bases between them. This CDR3 contains 14 residues. Germline loops: CDR1 SGHAT, CDR2 FQNNGV. These data belong to a study of memory CD4+ T cells and cytomegalovirus serostatus. Single viable CD3+CD4+CD8-CD45RO+ cells were sorted as the memory CD4+ T cells. Total CD4+ T cells were enriched by CD4 positive selection. General study results and limits: Of under 200 reported CMV TCRbeta sequences, about 70 were found in memory CD4+ repertoires.

Sequenced sample: memory CD4+ T cells from blood. The sequence derives from an adult in good health and CMV-seropositive. The J gene is TRBJ2-5, the V gene TRBV11-2; tentative D call: TRBD2 (6 bases). CDR3 protein: CASSLWIAEETQYF. CDR3 DNA: TGTGCCAGCAGCTTATGGATAGCGGAAGAGACCCAGTACTTC.